This T cell receptor (beta chain) is drawn from a study of blood T cells in healthy people across ages. The authors ran a second PCR of about 6 to 11 cycles using a sample-barcoded 5' primer and a J-beta primer mix. Every cDNA molecule bore a tag from a template-switch adaptor containing 12 random nucleotides. TCRdb fed the 5' RACE reads into MiXCR, producing one record per CDR3 protein. The table has about 640,000 distinct CDR3 sequences, roughly 53% seen once; the top ten hold 30% to 45%. CDR3 length: 14 amino acids. Trimming stripped 7 bases from V and 4 bases from J, with 17 bases between. Looked up from germline, CDR1 is SQVTM and CDR2 is ANQGSEA.

This rearrangement joins TRBV29-1 to TRBJ2-1; D is tentatively TRBD1 or TRBD2 (6 bases each). This TCR was sampled from a man aged 55 to 70 in good health. The specimen was blood. CDR3 region: CSADTGGEYNEQFF. In DNA, the CDR3 is TGCAGCGCTGATACCGGGGGCGAATACAATGAGCAGTTCTTC.